This T cell receptor (beta chain) was sequenced in a study of blood T cell repertoires in COVID-19. Study-wide context: The analysed material was cDNA or gDNA that came from T cells, B-cell-depleted T cells, or PBMCs.

This CDR3 contains 13 residues. The V gene lost 4 bases and the J gene lost 6 bases, with 12 bases spanning the gap. Germline CDR1 is SEHNR and CDR2 is FQNEAQ (reference sequence). TCRdb's table, derived via immunoSEQ multiplex PCR, lists solely in-frame clones and lacks some. In the table there are more than 150,000 clones, less than 90% of which are singletons. Sequencing was carried out using peripheral blood. This clonotype originated in a man in his 70s with active or convalescent COVID-19. V and J are TRBV7-9 and TRBJ2-5; D unresolved. The CDR3 nucleotides are TGTGCCAGCAGCTCCCGTGAAGCTCAGACCCAGTACTTC. Its protein is CASSSREAQTQYF.